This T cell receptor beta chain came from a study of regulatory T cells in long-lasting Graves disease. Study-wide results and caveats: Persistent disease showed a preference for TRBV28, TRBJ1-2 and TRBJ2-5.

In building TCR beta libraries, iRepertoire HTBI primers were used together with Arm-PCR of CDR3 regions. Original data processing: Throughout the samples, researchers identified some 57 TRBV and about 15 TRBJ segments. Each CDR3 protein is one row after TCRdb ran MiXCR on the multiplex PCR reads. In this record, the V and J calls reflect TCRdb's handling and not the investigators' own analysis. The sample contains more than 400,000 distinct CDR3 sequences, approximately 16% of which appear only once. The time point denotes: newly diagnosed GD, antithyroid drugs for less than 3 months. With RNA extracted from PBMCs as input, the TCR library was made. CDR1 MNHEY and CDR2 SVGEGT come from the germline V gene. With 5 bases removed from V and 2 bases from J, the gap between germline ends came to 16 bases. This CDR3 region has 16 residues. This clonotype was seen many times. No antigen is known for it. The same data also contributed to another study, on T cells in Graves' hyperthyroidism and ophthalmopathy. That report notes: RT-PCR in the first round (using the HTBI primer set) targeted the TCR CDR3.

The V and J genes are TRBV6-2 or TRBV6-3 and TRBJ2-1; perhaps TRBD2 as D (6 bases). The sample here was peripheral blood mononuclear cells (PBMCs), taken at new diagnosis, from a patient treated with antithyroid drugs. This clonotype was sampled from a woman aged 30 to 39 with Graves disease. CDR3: CASSNPAGGTYNEQFF. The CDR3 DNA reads TGTGCCAGCAGTAACCCCGCAGGCGGGACCTACAATGAGCAGTTCTTC.